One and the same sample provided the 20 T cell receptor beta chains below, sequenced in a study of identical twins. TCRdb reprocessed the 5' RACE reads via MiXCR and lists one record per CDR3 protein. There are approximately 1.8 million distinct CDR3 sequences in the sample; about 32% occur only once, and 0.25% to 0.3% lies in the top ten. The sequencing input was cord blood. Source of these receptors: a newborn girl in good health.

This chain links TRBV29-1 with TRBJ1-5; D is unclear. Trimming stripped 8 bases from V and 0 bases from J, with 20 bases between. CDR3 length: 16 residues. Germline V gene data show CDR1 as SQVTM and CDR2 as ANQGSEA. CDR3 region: CSPTLPDAYSNQPQHF. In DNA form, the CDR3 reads TGCAGCCCCACACTCCCGGACGCCTATAGCAATCAGCCCCAGCATTTT.

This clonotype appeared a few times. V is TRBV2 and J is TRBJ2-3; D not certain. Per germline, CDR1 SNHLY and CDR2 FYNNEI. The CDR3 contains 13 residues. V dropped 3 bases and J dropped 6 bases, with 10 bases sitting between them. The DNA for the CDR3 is TGTGCCAGCAGTGACTCCCTGGGGGATACGCAGTATTTT. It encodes CASSDSLGDTQYF.

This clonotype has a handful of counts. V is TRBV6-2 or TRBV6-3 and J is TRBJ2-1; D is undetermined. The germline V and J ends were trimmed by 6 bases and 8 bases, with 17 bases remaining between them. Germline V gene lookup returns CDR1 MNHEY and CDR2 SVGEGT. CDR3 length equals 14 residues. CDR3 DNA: TGTGCCAGCAGCCTAAAGGTGACGCTGGATGAGCAGTTCTTC. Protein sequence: CASSLKVTLDEQFF.

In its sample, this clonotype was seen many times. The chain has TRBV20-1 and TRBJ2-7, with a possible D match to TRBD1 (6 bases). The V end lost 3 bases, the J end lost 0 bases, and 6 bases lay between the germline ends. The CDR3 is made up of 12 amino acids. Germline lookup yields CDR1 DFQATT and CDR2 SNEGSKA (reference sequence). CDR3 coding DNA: TGCAGTGCTAGGGACAGCTCCTACGAGCAGTACTTC. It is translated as CSARDSSYEQYF.

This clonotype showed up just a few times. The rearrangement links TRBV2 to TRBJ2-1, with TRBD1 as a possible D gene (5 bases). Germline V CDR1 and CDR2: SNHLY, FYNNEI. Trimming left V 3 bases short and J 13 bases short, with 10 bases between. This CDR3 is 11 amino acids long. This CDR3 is CASSEAQGQFF. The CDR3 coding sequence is TGTGCCAGCAGTGAGGCCCAGGGCCAGTTCTTC.

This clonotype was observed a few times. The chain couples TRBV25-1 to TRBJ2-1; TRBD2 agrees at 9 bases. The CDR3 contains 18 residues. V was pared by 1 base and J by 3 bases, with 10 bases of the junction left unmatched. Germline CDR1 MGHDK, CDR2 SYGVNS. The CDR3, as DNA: TGTGCCAGCAGTGAATTGAGGTCTAGCGGGAAGTTCTACAATGAGCAGTTCTTC. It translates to CASSELRSSGKFYNEQFF.

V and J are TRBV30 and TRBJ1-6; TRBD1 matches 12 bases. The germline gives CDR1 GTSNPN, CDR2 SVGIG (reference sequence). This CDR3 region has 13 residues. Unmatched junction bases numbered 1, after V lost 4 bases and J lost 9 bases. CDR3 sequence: CAWKGQGASPLHF. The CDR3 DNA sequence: TGTGCCTGGAAGGGACAGGGGGCTTCACCCCTCCACTTT.

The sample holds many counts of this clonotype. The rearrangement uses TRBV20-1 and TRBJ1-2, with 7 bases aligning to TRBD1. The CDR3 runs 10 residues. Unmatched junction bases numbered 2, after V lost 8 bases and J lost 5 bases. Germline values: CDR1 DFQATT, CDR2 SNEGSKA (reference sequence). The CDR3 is CSPGGYGYTF. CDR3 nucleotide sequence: TGCAGTCCAGGGGGATATGGCTACACCTTC.

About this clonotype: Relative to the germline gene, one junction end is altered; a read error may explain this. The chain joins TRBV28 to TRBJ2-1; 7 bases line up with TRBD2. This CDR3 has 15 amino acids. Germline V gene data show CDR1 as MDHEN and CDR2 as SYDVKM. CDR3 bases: TGTGCCATCAGTTTATTCGGAGCGGGAAGTTACGAGCAGTTCTTC. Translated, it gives CAISLFGAGSYEQFF. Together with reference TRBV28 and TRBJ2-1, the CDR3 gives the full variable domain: DVKVTQSSRYLVKRTGEKVFLECVQDMDHENMFWYRQDPGLGLRLIYFSYDVKMKEKGDIPEGYSVSREKKERFSLILESASTNQTSMYLCAISLFGAGSYEQFFGPGTRLTVL.

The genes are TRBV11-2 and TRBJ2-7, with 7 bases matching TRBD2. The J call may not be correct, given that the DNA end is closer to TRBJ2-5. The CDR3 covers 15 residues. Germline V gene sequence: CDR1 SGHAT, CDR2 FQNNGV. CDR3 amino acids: CASRGGEGLQETQYF. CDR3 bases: TGTGCCAGCCGGGGAGGGGAGGGCCTCCAAGAGACCCAGTACTTC.

The CDR3 is CASSQGRNLVYEQYF. The CDR3 region has the DNA TGTGCCAGCAGCCAAGGACGGAACCTTGTTTACGAGCAGTACTTC. J is TRBJ2-7 and V is TRBV4-2, with D uncertain. CDR1 LGHNA and CDR2 YNFKEQ come from the germline V gene. V lost 1 base and J lost 4, with 14 bases in between. This CDR3 has 15 amino acids.

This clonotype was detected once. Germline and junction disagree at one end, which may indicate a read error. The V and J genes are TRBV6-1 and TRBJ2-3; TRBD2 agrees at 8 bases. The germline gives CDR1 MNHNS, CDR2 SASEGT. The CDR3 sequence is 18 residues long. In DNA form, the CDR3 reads TGTGCCGGCAGTGAAGCGGGCGGACTAGCCTTCTTCACAGATACGCAGTATTTT. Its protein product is CAGSEAGGLAFFTDTQYF.

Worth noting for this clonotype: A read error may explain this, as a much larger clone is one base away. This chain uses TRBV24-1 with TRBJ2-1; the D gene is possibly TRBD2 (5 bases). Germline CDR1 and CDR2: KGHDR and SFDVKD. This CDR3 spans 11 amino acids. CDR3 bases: TGTGCCACCAGTAGCGGCAATGGGCAGTTCTTC. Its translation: CATSSGNGQFF.

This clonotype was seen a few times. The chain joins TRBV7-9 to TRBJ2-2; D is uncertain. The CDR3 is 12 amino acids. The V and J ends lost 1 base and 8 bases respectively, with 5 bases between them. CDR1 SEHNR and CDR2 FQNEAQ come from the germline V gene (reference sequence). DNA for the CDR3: TGTGCCAGCAGCTTAGTTCGGGGGGAGCTGTTTTTT. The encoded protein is CASSLVRGELFF.

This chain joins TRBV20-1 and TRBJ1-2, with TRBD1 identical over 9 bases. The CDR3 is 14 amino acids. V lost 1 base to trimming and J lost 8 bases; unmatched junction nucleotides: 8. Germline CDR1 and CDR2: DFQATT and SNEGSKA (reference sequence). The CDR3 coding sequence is TGCAGTGCTAGAGGGGACAGGGAGCTTCGAGGCTACACCTTC. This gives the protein CSARGDRELRGYTF.

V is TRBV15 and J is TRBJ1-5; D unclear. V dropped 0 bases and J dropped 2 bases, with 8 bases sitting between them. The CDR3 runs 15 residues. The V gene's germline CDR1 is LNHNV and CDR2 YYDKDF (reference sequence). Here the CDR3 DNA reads TGTGCCACCAGCAGAGACGTTAGCGGCAATCAGCCCCAGCATTTT. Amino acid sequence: CATSRDVSGNQPQHF.

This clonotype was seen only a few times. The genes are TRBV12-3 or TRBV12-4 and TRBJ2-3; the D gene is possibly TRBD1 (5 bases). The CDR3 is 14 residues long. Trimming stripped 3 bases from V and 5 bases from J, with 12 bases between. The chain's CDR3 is CASSFSGLGDTQYF. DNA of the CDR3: TGTGCCAGCAGTTTTTCAGGGCTAGGAGATACGCAGTATTTT.

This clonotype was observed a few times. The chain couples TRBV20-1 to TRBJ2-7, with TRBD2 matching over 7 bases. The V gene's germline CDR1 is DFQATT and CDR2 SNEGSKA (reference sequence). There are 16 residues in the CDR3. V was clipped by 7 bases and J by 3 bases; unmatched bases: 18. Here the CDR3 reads CSVGTTFAGPNYEQYF. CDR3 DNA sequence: TGCAGTGTCGGGACTACCTTCGCAGGGCCGAACTACGAGCAGTACTTC.

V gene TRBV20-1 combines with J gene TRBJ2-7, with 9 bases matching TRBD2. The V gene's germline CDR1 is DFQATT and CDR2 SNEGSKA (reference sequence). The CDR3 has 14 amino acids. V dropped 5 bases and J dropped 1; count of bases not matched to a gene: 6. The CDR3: CSAHIAGVSYEQYF. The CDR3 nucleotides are TGCAGTGCTCATATAGCGGGGGTGTCCTACGAGCAGTACTTC.

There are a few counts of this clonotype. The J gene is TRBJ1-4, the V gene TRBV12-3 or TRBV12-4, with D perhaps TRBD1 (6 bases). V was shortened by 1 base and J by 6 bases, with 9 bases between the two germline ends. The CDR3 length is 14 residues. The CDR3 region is CASSLGTEDEKLFF. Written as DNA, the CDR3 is TGTGCCAGCAGTTTAGGGACAGAGGATGAAAAACTGTTTTTT.